Below, 12 T cell receptor beta chains from the same sample are listed, as sequenced in a study of blood T cells in healthy people across ages. A second PCR of 7 to 11 cycles used a sample-barcoded 5' primer and a J-beta primer mix. TCRdb ran MiXCR on the 5' RACE reads and lists one entry per CDR3 protein. The profile shows approximately 1,000,000 distinct CDR3 sequences, about two fifths of them singletons. Specimen: blood. These receptors came from a man younger than 35 in good health.

The chain employs TRBV7-9 and TRBJ1-1; D is undetermined. Per the germline V gene, CDR1 is SEHNR and CDR2 is FQNEAQ (reference sequence). With 5 bases removed from V and 1 base from J, the gap between germline ends came to 14 bases. CDR3 length: 15 amino acids. CDR3 DNA: TGTGCCAGCAGCGCACCGGGATTTAAGAACACTGAAGCTTTCTTT. This gives the protein CASSAPGFKNTEAFF.

This sequence joins TRBV2 and TRBJ1-2; D remains unclear. The CDR3 length is 10 residues. Deletions cut 9 bases from V and 2 bases from J, with 4 bases between. CDR1 is SNHLY and CDR2 is FYNNEI in the germline V gene. Here the CDR3 reads CARENYGYTF. CDR3 DNA: TGTGCCAGGGAGAACTATGGCTACACCTTC.

The chain has TRBV12-3 or TRBV12-4 and TRBJ2-4, with D possibly TRBD1 on 5 matching bases. The end of the DNA fits TRBJ2-7 better, so the J call may be wrong. This CDR3 has 14 amino acids. CDR3 in amino acids: CASSRQPRPYEQYF. CDR3 coding DNA: TGTGCCAGCAGCCGACAGCCTCGCCCCTACGAGCAGTACTTC.

Concerning this clonotype: A much larger clone sits a single nucleotide away, making a read error possible. This sequence joins TRBV4-1 and TRBJ2-5; 7 bases match TRBD1. The V gene's germline CDR1 is MGHRA and CDR2 YSYEKL. The CDR3 contains 13 residues. V trimming: 1 base; J trimming: 11 bases; junction bases outside the gene matches: 7. CDR3 sequence reads: CASSQGRGNEQYF. CDR3 DNA sequence: TGCGCCAGCAGCCAAGGCAGGGGGAATGAGCAGTACTTC.

This clonotype was observed at least ten times. The rearrangement joins TRBV5-1 to TRBJ1-2; D might be TRBD1 (5 bases). Between the trimmed V and J ends, which lost 0 bases and 4 bases, there was a span of 13 bases. Germline V lookup: CDR1 SGHRS, CDR2 YFSETQ. The CDR3 has 15 amino acids. CDR3 DNA sequence: TGCGCCAGCAGCTTGGAAGGGGACGTTGGCTATGGCTACACCTTC. The encoded protein is CASSLEGDVGYGYTF.

This clonotype was detected many times. The chain is built from TRBV29-1 and TRBJ2-5; 10 bases map to TRBD1. Germline values: CDR1 SQVTM, CDR2 ANQGSEA. V lost 6 bases, J lost 5 bases, and 3 bases stayed unmatched. The length of the CDR3 is 12 residues. As DNA, the CDR3 is TGCAGCGTGACAGGGGGCGACGAGACCCAGTACTTC. Amino acids: CSVTGGDETQYF.

This clonotype was observed a few times. The J gene is TRBJ2-3, the V gene TRBV9; the D is unclear. This CDR3 spans 12 amino acids. Trimming took off 0 bases at V and 6 bases at J, with 5 bases between the two ends. In germline, CDR1 is SGDLS, CDR2 YYNGEE. The CDR3 DNA reads as TGTGCCAGCAGCGTAGGTTACGATACGCAGTATTTT. It encodes CASSVGYDTQYF.

This chain uses TRBV24-1 with TRBJ2-1, with unresolved D. The CDR3 is made up of 14 amino acids. Trimming removed 1 base at V and 7 bases at J, with 10 bases between. Per germline, CDR1 KGHDR and CDR2 SFDVKD. The CDR3 is CATSDFRLPNEQFF. The CDR3 DNA is TGTGCCACCAGTGATTTCCGGCTGCCGAATGAGCAGTTCTTC.

A few counts support this clonotype. CDR3 loop: CATSRVGGSWAYEQYF. The CDR3 coding sequence is TGTGCCACCAGCAGAGTGGGAGGAAGTTGGGCCTACGAGCAGTACTTC. The chain uses TRBV15 and TRBJ2-7, with D possibly matching TRBD2 (6 bases). V lost 1 base to trimming and J lost 2 bases, with 15 bases between them. This CDR3 spans 16 amino acids. Germline V gene sequence: CDR1 LNHNV, CDR2 YYDKDF (reference sequence).

This chain connects TRBV7-2 to TRBJ2-7, with D perhaps TRBD2 (6 bases). Germline-derived CDR1 and CDR2 are SGHTA and FQGNSA. The CDR3 runs 13 residues. V gave up 5 bases and J gave up 4 bases, with 12 bases separating them. CDR3 in DNA: TGTGCCAGCAGCCGGACTATTATTTACGAGCAGTACTTC. Its protein product is CASSRTIIYEQYF. Full variable domain (outside the CDR3, taken from reference TRBV7-2 and TRBJ2-7): GAGVSQSPSNKVTEKGKDVELRCDPISGHTALYWYRQSLGQGLEFLIYFQGNSAPDKSGLPSDRFSAERTGGSVSTLTIQRTQQEDSAVYLCASSRTIIYEQYFGPGTRLTVT.

This chain joins TRBV10-3 and TRBJ2-3; 11 bases match TRBD2. The CDR3 contains 17 residues. V trimming: 2 bases; J trimming: 4 bases; junction bases outside the gene matches: 8. The V gene's germline CDR1 is ENHRY and CDR2 SYGVKD. The CDR3, as DNA: TGTGCCATCAGTGAGGCTATACTAGCGGGGGCCTCAGATACGCAGTATTTT. Translated: CAISEAILAGASDTQYF.

The chain links TRBV5-1 to TRBJ1-2; no definite D call. Per the germline V gene, CDR1 is SGHRS and CDR2 is YFSETQ. Trimming took off 3 bases at V and 7 bases at J, with 16 bases between the two ends. This CDR3 is 14 amino acids long. The CDR3: CASSSSLEGGGYTF. The CDR3, as DNA: TGCGCCAGCAGCTCCTCACTCGAGGGAGGTGGCTACACCTTC.